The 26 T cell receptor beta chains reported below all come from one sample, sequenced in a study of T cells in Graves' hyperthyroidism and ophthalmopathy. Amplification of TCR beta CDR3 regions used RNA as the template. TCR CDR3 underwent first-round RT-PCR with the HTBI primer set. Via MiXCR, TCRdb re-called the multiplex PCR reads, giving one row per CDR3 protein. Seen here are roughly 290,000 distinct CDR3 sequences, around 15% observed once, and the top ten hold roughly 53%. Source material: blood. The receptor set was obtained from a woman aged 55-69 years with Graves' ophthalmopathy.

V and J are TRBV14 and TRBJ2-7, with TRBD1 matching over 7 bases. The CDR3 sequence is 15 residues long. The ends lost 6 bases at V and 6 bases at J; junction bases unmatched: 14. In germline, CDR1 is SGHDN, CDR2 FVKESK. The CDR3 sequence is CASSPPGQMYGEQYF. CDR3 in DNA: TGTGCCAGCAGTCCTCCGGGACAGATGTACGGCGAGCAGTACTTC. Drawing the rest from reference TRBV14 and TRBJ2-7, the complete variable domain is EAGVTQFPSHSVIEKGQTVTLRCDPISGHDNLYWYRRVMGKEIKFLLHFVKESKQDESGMPNNRFLAERTGGTYSTLKVQPAELEDSGVYFCASSPPGQMYGEQYFGPGTRLTVT.

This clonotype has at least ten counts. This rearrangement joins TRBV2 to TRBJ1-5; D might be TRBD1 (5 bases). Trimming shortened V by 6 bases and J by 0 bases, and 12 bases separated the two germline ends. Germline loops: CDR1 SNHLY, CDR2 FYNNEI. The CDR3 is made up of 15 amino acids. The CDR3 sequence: CASRTQAHSNQPQHF. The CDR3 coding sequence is TGTGCCAGCAGGACACAGGCGCATAGCAATCAGCCCCAGCATTTT.

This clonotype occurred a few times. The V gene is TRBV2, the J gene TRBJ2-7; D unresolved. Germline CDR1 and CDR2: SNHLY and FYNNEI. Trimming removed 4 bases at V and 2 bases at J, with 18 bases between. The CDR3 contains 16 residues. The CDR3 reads CASSALGVGPAYEQYF. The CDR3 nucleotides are TGTGCCAGCAGTGCACTTGGCGTCGGGCCGGCCTACGAGCAGTACTTC.

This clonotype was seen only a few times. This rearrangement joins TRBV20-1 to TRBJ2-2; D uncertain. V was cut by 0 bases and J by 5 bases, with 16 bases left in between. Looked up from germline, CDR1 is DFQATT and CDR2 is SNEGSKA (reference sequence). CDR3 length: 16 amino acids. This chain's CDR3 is CSARDPRGVMTGELFF. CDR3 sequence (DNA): TGCAGTGCTAGAGATCCAAGAGGCGTCATGACCGGGGAGCTGTTTTTT.

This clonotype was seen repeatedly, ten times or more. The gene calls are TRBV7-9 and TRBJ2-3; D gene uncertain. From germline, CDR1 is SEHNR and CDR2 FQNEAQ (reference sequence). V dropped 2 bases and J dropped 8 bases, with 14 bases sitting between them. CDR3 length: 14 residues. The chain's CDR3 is CASSLPAFSGTQYF. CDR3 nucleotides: TGTGCCAGCAGCTTACCCGCGTTCTCGGGTACGCAGTATTTT.

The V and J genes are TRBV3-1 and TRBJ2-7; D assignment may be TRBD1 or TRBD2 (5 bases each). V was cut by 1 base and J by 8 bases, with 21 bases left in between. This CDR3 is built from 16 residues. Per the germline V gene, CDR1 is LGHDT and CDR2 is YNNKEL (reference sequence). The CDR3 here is CASSQGLEGSGTKQYF. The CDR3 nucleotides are TGTGCCAGCAGCCAAGGGTTAGAAGGGTCCGGGACCAAGCAGTACTTC.

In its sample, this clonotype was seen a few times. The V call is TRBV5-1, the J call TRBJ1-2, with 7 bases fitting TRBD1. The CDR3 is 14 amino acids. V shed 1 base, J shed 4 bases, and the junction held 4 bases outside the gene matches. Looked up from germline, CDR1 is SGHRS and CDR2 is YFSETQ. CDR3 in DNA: TGCGCCAGCAGCTTGACAGGGGAAGCCTATGGCTACACCTTC. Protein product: CASSLTGEAYGYTF.

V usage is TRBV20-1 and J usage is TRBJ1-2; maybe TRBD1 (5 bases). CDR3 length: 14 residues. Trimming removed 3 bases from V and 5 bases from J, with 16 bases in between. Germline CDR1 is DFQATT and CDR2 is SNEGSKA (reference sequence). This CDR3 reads CSASKGRGPYGYTF. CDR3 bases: TGCAGTGCTAGTAAAGGACGGGGACCTTATGGCTACACCTTC.

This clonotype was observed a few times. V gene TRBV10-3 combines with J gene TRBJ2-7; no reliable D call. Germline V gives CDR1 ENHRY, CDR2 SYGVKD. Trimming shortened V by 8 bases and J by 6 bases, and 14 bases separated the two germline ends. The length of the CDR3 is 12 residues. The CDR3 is CAIAPSSSEQYF. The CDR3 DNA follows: TGTGCCATCGCTCCCAGCTCCAGCGAGCAGTACTTC.

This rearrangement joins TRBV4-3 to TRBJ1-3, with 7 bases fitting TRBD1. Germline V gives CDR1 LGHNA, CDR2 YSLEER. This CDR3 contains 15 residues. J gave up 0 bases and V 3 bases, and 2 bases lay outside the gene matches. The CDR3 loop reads CASSQRQGSGNTIYF. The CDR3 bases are TGCGCCAGCAGCCAGCGACAGGGCTCTGGAAACACCATATATTTT.

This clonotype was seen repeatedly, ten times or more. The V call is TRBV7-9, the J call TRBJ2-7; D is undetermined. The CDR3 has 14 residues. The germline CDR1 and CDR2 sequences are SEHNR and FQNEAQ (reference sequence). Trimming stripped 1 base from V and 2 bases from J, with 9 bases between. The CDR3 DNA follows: TGTGCCAGCAGCTTAGGGTGGGATACCTACGAGCAGTACTTC. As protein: CASSLGWDTYEQYF.

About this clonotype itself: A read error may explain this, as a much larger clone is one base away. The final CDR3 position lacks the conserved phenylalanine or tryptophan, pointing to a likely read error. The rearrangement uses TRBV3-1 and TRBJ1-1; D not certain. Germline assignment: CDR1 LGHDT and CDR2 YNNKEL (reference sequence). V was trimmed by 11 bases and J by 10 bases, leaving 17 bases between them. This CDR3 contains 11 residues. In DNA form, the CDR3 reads TGTGCCTGCTACTGGGCAGGCAGAGCTTTCCTT. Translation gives CACYWAGRAFL.

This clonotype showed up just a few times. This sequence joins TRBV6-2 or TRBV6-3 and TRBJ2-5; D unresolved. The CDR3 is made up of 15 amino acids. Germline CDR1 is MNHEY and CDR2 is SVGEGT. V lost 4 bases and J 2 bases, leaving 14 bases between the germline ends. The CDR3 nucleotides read TGTGCCAGCAGTTGGACCACTCGGATTCAAGAGACCCAGTACTTC. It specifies CASSWTTRIQETQYF.

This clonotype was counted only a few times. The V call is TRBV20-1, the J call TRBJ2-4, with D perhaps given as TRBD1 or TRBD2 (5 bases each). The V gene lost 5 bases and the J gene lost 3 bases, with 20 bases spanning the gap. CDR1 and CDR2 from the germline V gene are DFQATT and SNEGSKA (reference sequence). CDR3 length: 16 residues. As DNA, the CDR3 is TGCAGTGCTGCCTCTTCGGGGCGGATAGACAAAAACATTCAGTACTTC. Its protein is CSAASSGRIDKNIQYF.

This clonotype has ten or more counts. This CDR3 reads CSARDAGRSGETQYF. DNA for the CDR3: TGCAGTGCTAGAGATGCAGGGAGATCGGGGGAGACCCAGTACTTC. The genes are TRBV20-1 and TRBJ2-5, with D perhaps matching TRBD1 or TRBD2 (5 bases each). The V end was cut by 0 bases, the J end by 5 bases, with 16 bases between. The CDR3 runs 15 residues. Germline V gene data show CDR1 as DFQATT and CDR2 as SNEGSKA (reference sequence).

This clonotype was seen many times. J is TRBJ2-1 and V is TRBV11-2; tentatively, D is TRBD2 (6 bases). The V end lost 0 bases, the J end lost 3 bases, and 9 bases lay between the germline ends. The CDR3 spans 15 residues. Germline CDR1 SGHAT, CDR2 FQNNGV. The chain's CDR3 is CASSLDRAGYNEQFF. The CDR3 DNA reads TGTGCCAGCAGCTTAGATAGAGCGGGCTACAATGAGCAGTTCTTC.

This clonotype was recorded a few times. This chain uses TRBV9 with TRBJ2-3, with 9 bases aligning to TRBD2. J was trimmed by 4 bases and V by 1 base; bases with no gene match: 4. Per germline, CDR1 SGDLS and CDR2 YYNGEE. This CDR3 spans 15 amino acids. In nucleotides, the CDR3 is TGTGCCAGCAGCGTATCGGGACTAGCCGCAGATACGCAGTATTTT. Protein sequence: CASSVSGLAADTQYF.

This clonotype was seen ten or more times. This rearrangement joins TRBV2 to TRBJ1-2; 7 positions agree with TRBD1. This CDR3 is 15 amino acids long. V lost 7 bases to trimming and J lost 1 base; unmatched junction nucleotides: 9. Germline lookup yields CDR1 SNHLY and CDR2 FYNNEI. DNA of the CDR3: TGTGCCAGCATCAAGGGGGCGGGAGGTAACTATGGCTACACCTTC. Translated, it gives CASIKGAGGNYGYTF.

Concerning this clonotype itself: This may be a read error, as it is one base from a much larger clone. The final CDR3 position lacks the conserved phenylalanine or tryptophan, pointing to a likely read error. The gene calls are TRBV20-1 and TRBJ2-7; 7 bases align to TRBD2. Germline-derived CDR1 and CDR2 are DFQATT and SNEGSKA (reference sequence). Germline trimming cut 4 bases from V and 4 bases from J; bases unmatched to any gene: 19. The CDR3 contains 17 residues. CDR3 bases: TGCAGTGCTATCAGTCTCGAAGTGGGAGGGCCCTATTACGAGCAGTACCTC. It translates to CSAISLEVGGPYYEQYL.

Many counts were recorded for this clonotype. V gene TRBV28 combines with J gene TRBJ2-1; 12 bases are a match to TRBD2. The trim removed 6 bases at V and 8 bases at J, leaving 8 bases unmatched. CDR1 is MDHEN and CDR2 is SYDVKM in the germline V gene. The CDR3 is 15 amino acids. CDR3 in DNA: TGTGCCAGCAGCTTGACTAGCGGGAGTGTAGATGAGCAGTTCTTC. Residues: CASSLTSGSVDEQFF.

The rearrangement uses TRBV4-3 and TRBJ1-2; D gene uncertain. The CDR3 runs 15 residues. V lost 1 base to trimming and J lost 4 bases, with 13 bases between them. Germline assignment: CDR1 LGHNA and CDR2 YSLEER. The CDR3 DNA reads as TGCGCCAGCAGCCAAGGGGTCGCGGATTCCTATGGCTACACCTTC. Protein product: CASSQGVADSYGYTF.

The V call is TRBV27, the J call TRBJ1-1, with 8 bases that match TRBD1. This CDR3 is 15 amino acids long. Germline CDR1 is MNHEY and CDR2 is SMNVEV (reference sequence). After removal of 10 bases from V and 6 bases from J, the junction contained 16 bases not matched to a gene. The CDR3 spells CATKPTGQGYAEAFF. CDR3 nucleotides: TGTGCCACTAAGCCTACCGGACAGGGATATGCTGAAGCTTTCTTT.

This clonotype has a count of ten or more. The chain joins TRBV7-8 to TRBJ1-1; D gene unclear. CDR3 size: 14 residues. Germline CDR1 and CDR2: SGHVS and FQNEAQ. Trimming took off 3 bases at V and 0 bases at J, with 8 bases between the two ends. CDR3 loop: CASSLDHVNTEAFF. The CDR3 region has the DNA TGTGCCAGCAGCTTGGACCATGTGAACACTGAAGCTTTCTTT.

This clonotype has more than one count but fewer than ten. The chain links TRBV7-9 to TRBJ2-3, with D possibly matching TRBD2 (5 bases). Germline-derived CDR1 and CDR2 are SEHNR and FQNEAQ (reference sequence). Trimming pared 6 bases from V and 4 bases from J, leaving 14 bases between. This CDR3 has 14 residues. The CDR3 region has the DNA TGTGCCAGCAGTACGGGGTATGGAGCAGATACGCAGTATTTT. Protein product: CASSTGYGADTQYF.

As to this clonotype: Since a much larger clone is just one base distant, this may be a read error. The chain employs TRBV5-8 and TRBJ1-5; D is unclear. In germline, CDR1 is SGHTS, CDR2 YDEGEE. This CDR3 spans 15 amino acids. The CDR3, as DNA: TGTGCCGGCAGCTTGGCCCTGGGCTTCAATCAGCCCCAGCATTTT. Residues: CAGSLALGFNQPQHF.

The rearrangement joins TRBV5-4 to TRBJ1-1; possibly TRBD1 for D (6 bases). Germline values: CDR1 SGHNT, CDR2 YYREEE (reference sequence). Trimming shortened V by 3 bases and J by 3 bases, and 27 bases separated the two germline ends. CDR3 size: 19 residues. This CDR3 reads CASSSKWDIRRMVDTEAFF. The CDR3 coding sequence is TGTGCCAGCAGCTCTAAGTGGGACATACGAAGGATGGTAGACACTGAAGCTTTCTTT.